Given below is one TCR beta chain in context. Antigen specificity is unknown. Relative to the germline gene, one junction end is altered; a read error may explain this. The data belong to a study of identical twins. General observations from the study: Potential partial confounding of zero-insertion analyses by invariant MAIT and iNKT cells was noted. Low generation-probability sequences were in excess among twin-shared out-of-frame alpha sequences.

A universal primer binding site was introduced by template switching. The final cDNA contained unique molecular identifiers. Each CDR3 protein gets one entry after TCRdb re-called the 5' RACE reads with MiXCR. The sample carries about 730,000 distinct CDR3 sequences, around 20% recorded once. Germline assignment: CDR1 SGHDT and CDR2 YYEEEE. This CDR3 is 12 amino acids long. This sample also appeared in a second study, on T cells expressing NK-cell markers. From that second work: Sorted CD3+CD56-NKG2C+, CD3+CD56+NKG2C+ and CD3+CD56+NKG2C- T cells supplied the TCR beta repertoires.

The sequence was obtained from a woman between 18 and 29 years old in good health. Sequenced input: PBMCs. The gene calls are TRBV5-6 and TRBJ2-7; 7 bases map to TRBD1. Written as DNA, the CDR3 is TGTGCCAGCAGCTTGTCGAGGGGGCGTGGGATCTTC. It translates to CASSLSRGRGIF.